This TCR beta chain was sequenced for a study of long-term antiretroviral therapy in people with HIV. Findings of the study overall: Diversity went up after ART and still fell short of transplant donor controls.

This CDR3 is 15 amino acids long. The germline V gene encodes CDR1 SGHRS and CDR2 YFSETQ. Unmatched junction bases numbered 4, after V lost 4 bases and J lost 7 bases. It was version v3.0 of the immunoSEQ assay that was run at survey level. Repertoires were generated with immunoSEQ multiplex PCR, while TCRdb's copy carries only in-frame clones and drops some. The sample holds 20,000 to 25,000 clones, under 80% seen once. Remarks on this clone: What it recognizes is unknown.

Two or more post-ART PBMC samples, plus at least one pre-ART sample, were available for each donor. Sequenced here: unsorted PBMCs, sampled 1.1 years before starting antiretroviral therapy. This sequence was found in a woman in her 40s with HIV. V and J are TRBV5-1 and TRBJ2-1; 14 positions match TRBD2. Here the CDR3 DNA reads TGCGCCAGCAGCCCGGGACTAGCGGGGGATAATGAGCAGTTCTTC. Translated, it gives CASSPGLAGDNEQFF.